The TCR beta chain described here comes from a study of neoadjuvant nivolumab and ipilimumab in lung cancer. Study in general: Patients got nivolumab 3 mg/kg on days 1, 15 and 29; combination added ipilimumab 1 mg/kg day 1. Study results and limitations: Compared with tumor-adjacent uninvolved lung, resected tumors showed greater richness and clonality.

Generated by immunoSEQ multiplex PCR, the TCRdb table keeps only in-frame clones and is missing some. The sample lists around 20,000 clones; around 79% were seen once. Note on this clone: Its target is not known.

This CDR3 is built from 15 residues. Germline-derived CDR1 and CDR2 are SGDLS and YYNGEE. V shed 5 bases, J shed 6 bases, and the junction held 6 bases outside the gene matches. The gene calls are TRBV9 and TRBJ2-3; 13 bases are a match to TRBD2. The TCR was taken from an adult with non-small cell lung cancer. The specimen was tumor tissue, collected after neoadjuvant nivolumab, alone or with ipilimumab, at or shortly before surgery. In DNA, the CDR3 is TGTGCCAGCAGTGAGACTAGCGGGGGGTGGGATACGCAGTATTTT. The encoded protein is CASSETSGGWDTQYF.